Sequencing of this TCR beta chain was carried out in a study of blood T cell repertoires in COVID-19. Background on the study: Acute and convalescent COVID-19 specimens originated in the United States, Italy and Spain. The analysed material was cDNA or gDNA that came from T cells, B-cell-depleted T cells, or PBMCs.

Per the original methods: Reference gene primers were amplified, and this amplification served to estimate nucleated cell counts. Method: immunoSEQ multiplex PCR; TCRdb's copy keeps in-frame clones and lacks some. That table supplies the V and J calls and clone size; D and trimming were determined from the DNA. The repertoire has 200,000 to 300,000 clones, more than 85% of them found once; the top ten carry around 5%. The Seattle patients joined while their infection was active and were tracked longitudinally afterward. In germline, CDR1 is MRHNA, CDR2 SNTAGT. V lost 0 bases to trimming and J lost 3 bases, with 9 bases between them. The CDR3 covers 15 residues. This clone was picked up many times.

The chain has TRBV6-4 and TRBJ2-1; D might be TRBD2 (6 bases). This clonotype originated in a woman aged 55 to 70 with COVID-19, enrolled during active disease. The sequencing input was peripheral blood. CDR3 sequence (DNA): TGTGCCAGCAGTGACTCGGGGGGTGGCTACAATGAGCAGTTCTTC. As protein: CASSDSGGGYNEQFF.